One T cell receptor beta chain is described in this entry. The clone's antigen remains unknown. It has no much larger one-base neighbor in the sample; base qualities were not kept. This sample is drawn from a study of cytomegalovirus exposure and HLA in healthy donors (TCRdb year 2017). For context, the study as a whole: In an earlier analysis of 550 to 750 of the donors, about 260 Gb of sequence data and some 100 million unique TCR beta sequences from about 179 million T cells were reported. Along with the approximately 670-subject first cohort, a separate validation cohort of over a hundred different subjects was used. Across around 400 genotyped donors of the cohort, an average of roughly 250,000 unique TCR beta nucleotide sequences per donor were sequenced, and roughly a sixth of those sequences were non-productive. An early release that covered 500 to 800 HLA-typed donors contained approximately 320 gigabases of sequencing data and tens of millions of unique TCR sequences. Typing coverage varied by locus: 629-630 donors for A, B, C, DRB1 and DQB1; 522 for DQA1; nearly 610 for DPA1; around 490 for DPB1. Among the approximately 400 genotyped donors, around 81% belonged to the genetic ancestry cluster associated with self-reported Caucasian donors. A later analysis re-analyzed previously published TCR beta repertoires from about 600 donors and added high-resolution HLA genotyping to study TCR occurrence patterns. Rather than using new phenotypic data, the later analysis identified candidate immune exposures from TCR beta sequences and from how often those sequences occurred across donors. Genome-wide SNP genotypes for about three fifths of the roughly 670 donors were used in a later genetic analysis, which treated that subset as a discovery cohort. Using immunosequencing, the study profiled T cell repertoires from around 680 subjects and related those repertoires to cytomegalovirus serostatus. To predict cytomegalovirus infection status, the study brought together high-throughput TCR immunosequencing, statistical association of individual TCRs with disease status, and machine learning. The study aimed to test whether signatures of past pathogen exposure could be identified by cataloging public T cell receptors. Roughly five DR-DQ haplotypes were treated as single units for association and clustering because of strong linkage in the cohort. Class I and class II HLA loci were covered by the typing at four-digit resolution. Donor age, sex, ethnicity and CMV serostatus were compiled alongside the repertoire data. An earlier analysis of 450 to 750 of the donors used high-throughput TCR beta sequencing to judge whether each TCR beta V gene segment behaved as functional or pseudogenic. Every repertoire in the discovery cohort had been generated on one and the same sequencing platform. Broader findings and caveats from the paper: A few of the identified cytomegalovirus-associated TCR beta chains were confirmed in vitro to be specific for cytomegalovirus antigens. In a later analysis, the rate of TCR association differed among HLA loci, with DRB1 alleles having the most associated TCRs and HLA-C alleles having the fewest. Assigning TCR associations to individual alleles was difficult when HLA alleles, especially DR and DQ, strongly co-occurred. Because counts were too low, about 15 rarely observed V segments, including chromosome 9 orphons, were left out of the earlier analysis of a few hundred of the donors. The study gave a list of about 170 TCR beta chains associated with cytomegalovirus. Presence/absence analyses assumed roughly uniform sequencing depth across donors, an assumption that may not hold. According to a later genetic analysis, donors in an Asian-associated ancestry cluster had fewer N-insertions in productive TCRs than the approximately 650-donor mean. According to a later analysis, most CMV-associated TCR beta chains appeared to be HLA-restricted, and the HLA associations seemed to be driven largely by CMV exposure. The classifier was reported to diagnose cytomegalovirus status with high specificity and sensitivity in both the original and validation cohorts. A later analysis reported that several top co-occurrence clusters appeared linked to parvovirus B19, influenza, CMV and Epstein-Barr virus. Compared with equally common non-associated chains, HLA-associated TCR beta chains in a later analysis were more clonally expanded and had lower generation probabilities. While some public TCRs were present in many individuals, most TCR sequences turned up only very rarely across donors. An association between a missense DCLRE1C variant and V-gene and J-gene trimming of TCR beta chains was found in a later genetic analysis and replicated in an independent cohort. A further reported finding was that TCR beta sequences accurately predicted the HLA-A and HLA-B alleles for most subjects in the first cohort. Because HLA typing was missing for some donors at each locus, association tests included only the typed subset. It was suggested by the authors that the approach could potentially be generalized to other disease states and immunological phenotypes. The cohort was sequenced for TCR beta chains only, and without alpha or paired-chain data the features that could be detected were limited. CMV serostatus was the only immune exposure information available for the cohort. Some IMGT-functional V segments, including TRBV6-2 and TRBV6-3, could not be distinguished by the 87-base-pair reads and were therefore excluded. In an earlier analysis of 450 to 750 of the donors, most TCR beta V segments appeared in productive rearrangements about 87% or about 30% of the time, broadly matching IMGT annotations. Linkage disequilibrium might explain the correlated functional status among segregating V segments, but an unknown experimental factor could not be ruled out. A group of highly shared sequence variants was considered likely to be a technical artifact of the sequencing pipeline. In a later analysis, some 17,000 TCR beta sequences were associated with specific HLA alleles at a false discovery rate of 0.05.

CDR1 SGHRS and CDR2 YFSETQ were looked up in the germline V gene. Trimming takes 4 bases off V and 6 bases off J; junction bases not matched to a gene: 7. Including the terminal cysteine and phenylalanine, the CDR3 comprises 13 residues. Only the CDR3 DNA is retained, 39 bases long and in frame from the first base. Receptors were amplified or captured by the immunoSEQ multiplex PCR assay. A mixture of 60 forward primers for TCR Vbeta segments and 13 reverse primers for TCR Jbeta segments was used in the multiplex PCR. A multiplex PCR assay on genomic DNA amplified the CDR3 region of rearranged TCR beta genes. The Illumina HiSeq System was used to sequence the amplified TCR beta libraries as 87-base-pair reads. The paper's data handling went like this. Across the 670 or so repertoires, a later analysis counted 80 million or so unique TCR beta chains, approximately 10 million of which were shared by at least two donors. Raw reads were error-corrected and collapsed into unique sequences by a nearest-neighbor algorithm in which closely related sequences were merged to remove PCR and sequencing errors. Alignment of CDR3 sequences to IMGT reference sequences was used to assign V, D and J gene segments. For a sequence to be retained, a match of at least six nucleotides was required to both a V gene segment and a J gene segment. Rearrangements were classified as productive when the CDR3 lacked stop codons and remained in frame with V and J, and all other rearrangements were classified as non-productive. CDR3 was defined according to IMGT convention as the region running from the second conserved V-encoded cysteine to the conserved J-encoded phenylalanine. In an earlier analysis of just under 600 of the donors, sequences lacking an unambiguous match to a single V gene segment were excluded. In an earlier analysis of 587 of the donors, a V segment was called functional when productive rearrangements were above 56.7%, and segregating when the standard deviation between donors exceeded 5%. To diagnose cytomegalovirus status from the catalog of TCR beta chain sequences, a statistical classification framework was built. V and J gene assignment, in a later analysis, came from comparing TCR nucleotide sequences with IMGT/GENE-DB human TR gene sequences. A later analysis assigned CDR3 sequences and most-parsimonious VDJ recombination scenarios with the TCRdist pipeline. In a later analysis, each TCR beta chain was defined by its CDR3 amino acid sequence together with its V-gene family, and reads without a unique V-gene family were excluded. In a later analysis, around 650 highly shared, low-generation-probability nucleotide sequences were removed to address suspected cross-contamination and a sequencing artifact. A later analysis calculated a clonal expansion index for each public chain from normalized within-repertoire ranks of inferred template counts. Generation probabilities in a later analysis came from a VDJ recombination model fitted to out-of-frame rearrangements, and those results were checked against IGoR. In a later analysis, TCR-TCR, TCR-HLA and TCR-CMV co-occurrence was scored with hypergeometric tests, and a repertoire-size bias correction was applied to TCR pairs. To estimate false discovery rates, a later analysis permuted the HLA or CMV assignments 20 times. In a later analysis, co-occurring TCRs were grouped with DBSCAN, and TCRdist sequence similarity was added when clustering was performed within HLA-allele-positive subsets. Repertoires with fewer than 30,000 or more than 120,000 public chains were left out of co-occurrence clustering, as were about 5 repertoires with anomalous nucleotide sharing. TCRdb re-hosts the immuneACCESS table, in-frame sequences only. Its copies lack some clones; in the studies checked, an unresolved V gene accounts for under half of them, and the cause for the rest is not known. Clonal size and the V and J genes are those of that table, whereas D and trimming came from the DNA. The sample contains about 130,000 clones, about 8.5% of them found a single time. The ten largest clonotypes hold 5% to 7% of the sample.

The cohort consisted of 666 healthy bone marrow donors. All cohort members were sampled while nominally healthy, although unrecorded immune exposures were likely present. The donor was CMV seronegative and belonged to the group of over 350 seronegative cohort members. A peripheral blood sample was collected from each donor, and TCR beta sequencing was performed on peripheral blood mononuclear cells. The Qiagen DNeasy Blood Extraction Kit was used to extract genomic DNA from the blood cell samples. The source material was PBMCs. The receptor comes from a man aged 35-49 years in good health and CMV-seronegative. The chain employs TRBV5-1 and TRBJ2-7; 7 bases in the junction line up with TRBD2. The DNA reads as follows: TGCGCCAGCAGCCCAAGGACTAGTTTCGAGCAGTACTTC. Translation gives CASSPRTSFEQYF.